Presented here are 7 T cell receptor beta chains from one specimen sequenced in a study of cytomegalovirus exposure and HLA in healthy donors. PCR primers comprised 60 Vbeta and 13 Jbeta primers. Sequencing used immunoSEQ multiplex PCR; TCRdb keeps in-frame clones, though not all of them. The table has about 120,000 clones, around three quarters seen once. Material for sequencing was PBMCs. The source of these receptors is a male donor in good health and CMV-seronegative.

V and J are TRBV14 and TRBJ2-2; 14 bases align to TRBD2. V lost 2 bases, J lost 6 bases, and 5 bases stayed unmatched. Germline loops: CDR1 SGHDN, CDR2 FVKESK. The length of the CDR3 is 17 residues. For the CDR3, the DNA is TGTGCCAGCAGCCAAAGCCGGACTAGCGGGAGGTCCGGGGAGCTGTTTTTT. Translated: CASSQSRTSGRSGELFF.

The chain employs TRBV29-1 and TRBJ2-2; possible D gene TRBD1, 6 bases. The V gene's germline CDR1 is SQVTM and CDR2 ANQGSEA. Trimming cost V 7 bases and J 7 bases, with 16 bases left between them. The CDR3 loop spans 13 amino acids. The CDR3 region has the DNA TGCAGCGCTGGCAGGGGATCTGGCGGGGAGCTGTTTTTT. Protein sequence: CSAGRGSGGELFF.

The chain recombines TRBV11-2 with TRBJ2-7; 9 bases are a match to TRBD1. V was pared by 10 bases and J by 0 bases, with 13 bases of the junction left unmatched. The germline CDR1 and CDR2 sequences are SGHAT and FQNNGV. This CDR3 is built from 16 residues. DNA of the CDR3: TGTGCCACCTACGACCCGGGACAGGGCTCCTCCTACGAGCAGTACTTC. Translated: CATYDPGQGSSYEQYF.

The chain joins TRBV4-2 to TRBJ2-3; D is perhaps TRBD2 (6 bases). This CDR3 comprises 14 residues. With 1 base removed from V and 1 base from J, the gap between germline ends came to 6 bases. Germline-derived CDR1 and CDR2 are LGHNA and YNFKEQ. CDR3 sequence reads: CASSQAGGTDTQYF. In DNA, the CDR3 is TGTGCCAGCAGCCAAGCGGGAGGCACAGATACGCAGTATTTT.

This clone was detected only once. One end of the junction varies from germline; a read error may be responsible. The V and J genes are TRBV7-9 and TRBJ2-7; 10 bases match TRBD1. CDR1 SEHNR and CDR2 FQNEAQ come from the germline V gene (reference sequence). The CDR3 length is 17 residues. Here the CDR3 reads CSSSRLVARDRGYEQYF. The CDR3 DNA follows: TGTTCCAGCAGCCGATTGGTGGCCCGGGACAGGGGCTACGAGCAGTACTTC.

The chain recombines TRBV6-6 with TRBJ2-4; D perhaps matches TRBD1 (6 bases). V lost 6 bases, J lost 8 bases, and 17 bases lay in between. This CDR3 is 14 amino acids long. Germline-derived CDR1 and CDR2 are MNHNY and SVGAGI (reference sequence). DNA of the CDR3: TGTGCCAGCAGCCGCAACAGGGAAGCGGACATTCAGTACTTC. It specifies CASSRNREADIQYF.

The V call is TRBV27, the J call TRBJ2-2; a possible D gene is TRBD1 (6 bases). The CDR3 has 16 residues. V was pared by 2 bases and J by 6 bases, with 16 bases between. Germline V gene lookup returns CDR1 MNHEY and CDR2 SMNVEV (reference sequence). CDR3: CASSLRPGTPSGELFF. For the CDR3, the DNA is TGTGCCAGCAGTTTACGGCCCGGGACACCCTCCGGGGAGCTGTTTTTT.